The 2 T cell receptor beta chains presented below share a single source sample, sequenced in a study of blood T cell repertoires in COVID-19. The protocol was immunoSEQ multiplex PCR, while the TCRdb copy is restricted to in-frame clones and leaves out a portion. The sample has approximately 120,000 clones, around 86% seen once. The specimen was peripheral blood. These receptors came from a man older than 75 with active or convalescent COVID-19.

The V gene is TRBV4-1, the J gene TRBJ2-1; TRBD1 matches 10 bases. Losses at the gene ends were 4 bases for V and 7 bases for J; bases not matched to a gene: 4. This CDR3 has 14 amino acids. Germline CDR1 MGHRA, CDR2 YSYEKL. CDR3 bases: TGCGCCAGCAGCCGGACAGGGGGTGGAAATGAGCAGTTCTTC. Protein: CASSRTGGGNEQFF.

This clone showed up just once. This chain links TRBV7-2 with TRBJ1-2; TRBD1 matches 10 bases. CDR1 is SGHTA, CDR2 FQGNSA, per germline. The CDR3 totals 16 residues. V shed 5 bases and J 0 bases; nucleotides not matched to a gene: 6. The CDR3 here is CASSDRQGASNYGYTF. CDR3 bases: TGTGCCAGCAGCGATCGACAGGGGGCGTCTAACTATGGCTACACCTTC.